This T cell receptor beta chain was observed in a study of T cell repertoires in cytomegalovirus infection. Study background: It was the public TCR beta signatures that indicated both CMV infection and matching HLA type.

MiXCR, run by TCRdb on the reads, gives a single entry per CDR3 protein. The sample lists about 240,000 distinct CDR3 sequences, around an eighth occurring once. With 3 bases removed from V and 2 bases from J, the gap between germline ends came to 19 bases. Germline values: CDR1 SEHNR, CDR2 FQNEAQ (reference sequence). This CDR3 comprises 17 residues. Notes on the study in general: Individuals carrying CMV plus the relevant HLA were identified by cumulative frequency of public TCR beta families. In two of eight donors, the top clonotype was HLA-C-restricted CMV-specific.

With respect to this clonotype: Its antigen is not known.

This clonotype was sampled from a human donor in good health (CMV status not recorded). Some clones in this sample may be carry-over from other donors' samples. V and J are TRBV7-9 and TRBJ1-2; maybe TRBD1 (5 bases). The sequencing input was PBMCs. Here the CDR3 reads CASSLGGAISLNYGYTF. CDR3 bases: TGTGCCAGCAGCTTGGGAGGGGCGATCAGCCTAAACTATGGCTACACCTTC.